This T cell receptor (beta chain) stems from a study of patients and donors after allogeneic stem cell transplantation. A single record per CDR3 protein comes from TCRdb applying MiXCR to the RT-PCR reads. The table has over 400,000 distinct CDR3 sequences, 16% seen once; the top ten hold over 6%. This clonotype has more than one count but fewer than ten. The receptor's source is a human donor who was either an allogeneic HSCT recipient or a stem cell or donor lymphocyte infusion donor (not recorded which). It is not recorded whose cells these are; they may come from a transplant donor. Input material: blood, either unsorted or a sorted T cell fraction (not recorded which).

CDR3 loop: CATSRLVGTAYGYTF. The CDR3 region has the DNA TGTGCCACCAGCAGATTGGTCGGGACAGCTTATGGCTACACCTTC. This chain uses TRBV15 with TRBJ1-2, with 7 bases matching TRBD1. Germline assignment: CDR1 LNHNV and CDR2 YYDKDF (reference sequence). The junction had 8 bases not matched to a gene; V was cut back by 2 bases and J by 5 bases. This CDR3 has 15 amino acids.